This entry lists 21 T cell receptor beta chains sequenced from one sample in a study of blood T cells in healthy people across ages. Primed by a sample-barcoded 5' primer and a J-beta primer mix, a second PCR proceeded for roughly 6 to 12 cycles. Using its own MiXCR run on the 5' RACE reads, TCRdb lists one record per CDR3 protein. The repertoire holds about 510,000 distinct CDR3 sequences, around a quarter seen once, with 3.6% in the top ten. The same sample was also studied in work on T cells of mothers and their children.

Sequences were obtained from blood. These receptor sequences come from a boy aged 2-15 years in good health.

The V call is TRBV5-8, the J call TRBJ2-7, with D perhaps TRBD1 (6 bases). Germline CDR1 is SGHTS and CDR2 is YDEGEE. V was cut by 1 base and J by 1 base, with 12 bases left in between. The CDR3 has 15 residues. The CDR3 spells CASSLYGQTSYEQYF. Here the CDR3 DNA reads TGTGCCAGCAGCTTGTACGGACAGACTTCCTACGAGCAGTACTTC.

The chain is built from TRBV7-9 and TRBJ1-2; unclear D gene. The CDR3 has 15 residues. Germline lookup yields CDR1 SEHNR and CDR2 FQNEAQ (reference sequence). Trimming pared 5 bases from V and 4 bases from J, leaving 17 bases between. The CDR3 loop reads CASSPEGPRFYGYTF. The CDR3 nucleotides read TGTGCCAGCAGCCCCGAGGGCCCTAGGTTCTATGGCTACACCTTC.

This clonotype was counted between two and nine times. The rearrangement joins TRBV12-3 or TRBV12-4 to TRBJ2-4; 8 bases match TRBD1. Trimming cost V 7 bases and J 7 bases; bases outside gene matches: 12. The CDR3 contains 15 residues. The CDR3 reads CASIAGTGPSNIQYF. The CDR3 DNA follows: TGTGCCAGCATCGCCGGGACAGGCCCAAGCAACATTCAGTACTTC.

In this sample, this clonotype turned up a few times. The J gene is TRBJ1-6, the V gene TRBV5-5; D not certain. Trimming removed 4 bases at V and 8 bases at J, with 13 bases between. The CDR3 length is 14 residues. The germline CDR1 and CDR2 sequences are SGHKS and YYEKEE (reference sequence). CDR3 nucleotide sequence: TGTGCCAGCAGCGTTGGACGGAATCATTCACCCCTCCACTTT. This translates into CASSVGRNHSPLHF.

J is TRBJ2-3 and V is TRBV3-1, with D possibly matching TRBD2 (5 bases). Trimming removed 0 bases at V and 3 bases at J, with 13 bases between. Germline V CDR1 and CDR2: LGHDT, YNNKEL (reference sequence). The CDR3 runs 16 residues. CDR3 DNA sequence: TGTGCCAGCAGCCAAGATTTCGACTGGAGGACAGATACGCAGTATTTT. Translating gives CASSQDFDWRTDTQYF.

To note about this clonotype: Relative to the germline gene, one junction end is altered; a read error may explain this. The chain is built from TRBV7-2 and TRBJ2-3, with 9 bases identical to TRBD2. The germline gives CDR1 SGHTA, CDR2 FQGNSA. CDR3 size: 15 residues. CDR3 coding DNA: TGTGCCAGCAGACTAGATAGCGGGGGCACAGATGCGCAGTATTTT. Its protein is CASRLDSGGTDAQYF.

This clonotype came up a few times. The gene calls are TRBV6-5 and TRBJ2-4; 7 bases are shared with TRBD1. J was trimmed by 3 bases and V by 0 bases; bases with no gene match: 5. The CDR3 covers 16 residues. Germline V gene lookup returns CDR1 MNHEY and CDR2 SVGAGI. The DNA of the CDR3 is TGTGCCAGCAGTTACTCTAGGGGGCTTGGCAAAAACATTCAGTACTTC. It yields the protein CASSYSRGLGKNIQYF.

This clonotype has only a few counts. The chain links TRBV3-1 to TRBJ2-5; the D is unclear. Germline V CDR1 and CDR2: LGHDT, YNNKEL (reference sequence). CDR3 length equals 13 residues. V lost 0 bases and J 6 bases, leaving 8 bases between the germline ends. CDR3 loop: CASSQDVSQTQYF. Here the CDR3 DNA reads TGTGCCAGCAGCCAAGATGTATCTCAGACCCAGTACTTC.

This chain uses TRBV4-2 with TRBJ2-5, with 12 bases that match TRBD2. Per the germline V gene, CDR1 is LGHNA and CDR2 is YNFKEQ. The J segment lost 1 base and the V segment lost 0 bases, leaving 6 bases of the junction unmatched. The CDR3 extends over 18 amino acids. The CDR3 bases are TGTGCCAGCAGCCAAGATCGGAGGACTAGCGGGGTCCAAGAGACCCAGTACTTC. This gives the protein CASSQDRRTSGVQETQYF.

A few counts support this clonotype. The chain carries TRBV6-1 and TRBJ1-5; D uncertain. The CDR3 is 13 amino acids. Germline lookup yields CDR1 MNHNS and CDR2 SASEGT. The V end was cut by 3 bases, the J end by 0 bases, with 3 bases between. In DNA form, the CDR3 reads TGTGCCAGCAGTGACCGTAGCAATCAGCCCCAGCATTTT. This encodes CASSDRSNQPQHF.

The rearrangement links TRBV6-2 or TRBV6-3 to TRBJ1-2; D unclear. V was shortened by 0 bases and J by 4 bases, with 12 bases between the two germline ends. Germline-derived CDR1 and CDR2 are MNHEY and SVGEGT. This CDR3 is 15 amino acids long. Here the CDR3 reads CASSYSNSPVYGYTF. For the CDR3, the DNA is TGTGCCAGCAGTTACTCGAACAGTCCCGTCTATGGCTACACCTTC.

The chain carries TRBV12-5 and TRBJ1-4, with D uncertain. The V end was cut by 2 bases, the J end by 5 bases, with 3 bases between. Germline values: CDR1 LGHNT, CDR2 FRNRAP. The CDR3 spans 12 residues. In DNA, the CDR3 is TGTGCTAGTGGTTTGCCAAATGAAAAACTGTTTTTT. This translates into CASGLPNEKLFF.

The chain links TRBV29-1 to TRBJ1-1; D is uncertain. In germline, CDR1 is SQVTM, CDR2 ANQGSEA. This CDR3 contains 13 residues. The V gene lost 4 bases and the J gene lost 6 bases, with 15 bases spanning the gap. The CDR3: CSVAKRRVAEAFF. The CDR3 bases are TGCAGCGTTGCGAAAAGAAGGGTGGCTGAAGCTTTCTTT.

The chain links TRBV10-3 to TRBJ2-5; no clear D. Between the trimmed V and J ends, which lost 4 bases and 3 bases, there was a span of 12 bases. CDR1 and CDR2 (germline): ENHRY, SYGVKD. The CDR3 length is 14 residues. The CDR3 DNA is TGTGCCATCAGTGTAGGGCTGACCGAAGAGACCCAGTACTTC. This sequence encodes CAISVGLTEETQYF.

As for this clonotype: One end of the junction does not line up with germline, which may come from a read error. The rearrangement uses TRBV2 and TRBJ2-5; D could derive from TRBD1 or TRBD2 (5 bases each). Germline loops: CDR1 SNHLY, CDR2 FYNNEI. The CDR3 contains 12 residues. The CDR3 DNA sequence: TGTGCCAGCAGTCATAGGGACGGTCGAACGTTCTTC. Translated: CASSHRDGRTFF.

This clonotype was seen a handful of times. Since the CDR3 does not end with the conserved phenylalanine or tryptophan, this likely comes from a read error. The chain links TRBV20-1 to TRBJ2-7, with 9 bases lining up with TRBD1. The CDR3 consists of 14 residues. The germline V gene encodes CDR1 DFQATT and CDR2 SNEGSKA (reference sequence). The J segment lost 0 bases and the V segment lost 5 bases, leaving 5 bases of the junction unmatched. This CDR3 is CSASDRGASYEQYL. In DNA form, the CDR3 reads TGCAGTGCTTCAGACAGGGGGGCCTCCTACGAGCAGTACCTC.

This clonotype was picked up many times. V and J are TRBV7-9 and TRBJ2-5; D is unclear. Germline values: CDR1 SEHNR, CDR2 FQNEAQ (reference sequence). With 6 bases removed from V and 2 bases from J, the gap between germline ends came to 10 bases. The CDR3 loop spans 13 amino acids. Written as DNA, the CDR3 is TGTGCCAGCAGTTTGGGCCGTCAAGAGACCCAGTACTTC. Amino acid sequence: CASSLGRQETQYF.

This clonotype was counted a few times. V usage is TRBV6-6 and J usage is TRBJ2-7, with a possible D match to TRBD1 (5 bases). Germline V gene lookup returns CDR1 MNHNY and CDR2 SVGAGI (reference sequence). The CDR3 runs 14 residues. Trimming pared 5 bases from V and 5 bases from J, leaving 16 bases between. The CDR3 reads CASSARQILNEQYF. CDR3 DNA: TGTGCCAGCAGTGCTCGACAGATACTGAACGAGCAGTACTTC.

This clonotype came up a few times. This rearrangement joins TRBV12-5 to TRBJ1-2, with a weak D call TRBD1 (6 bases). Germline V CDR1 and CDR2: LGHNT, FRNRAP. This CDR3 is built from 15 residues. Trimming stripped 0 bases from V and 2 bases from J, with 10 bases between. The DNA of the CDR3 is TGTGCTAGTGGTTTGGTCCGACAGGAGAACTATGGCTACACCTTC. Translating it yields CASGLVRQENYGYTF.

The chain couples TRBV7-8 to TRBJ2-3; TRBD2 is a possible D gene (5 bases). Between the trimmed V and J ends, which lost 8 bases and 4 bases, there was a span of 16 bases. CDR3 size: 14 residues. The germline V gene has CDR1 SGHVS and CDR2 FQNEAQ. The DNA for the CDR3 is TGTGCCAGCTTGGACGGGAAAGGTCCAGATACGCAGTATTTT. Its translation: CASLDGKGPDTQYF.

The sample holds a few counts of this clonotype. The chain combines TRBV11-3 with TRBJ2-7; the D gene is possibly TRBD1 (5 bases). The CDR3 covers 13 residues. The V end was cut by 1 base, the J end by 5 bases, with 9 bases between. CDR1 SGHNT and CDR2 YENEEA come from the germline V gene. Here the CDR3 reads CASSLGRDDEQYF. The CDR3 nucleotides are TGTGCCAGCAGCTTAGGCAGGGATGACGAGCAGTACTTC.